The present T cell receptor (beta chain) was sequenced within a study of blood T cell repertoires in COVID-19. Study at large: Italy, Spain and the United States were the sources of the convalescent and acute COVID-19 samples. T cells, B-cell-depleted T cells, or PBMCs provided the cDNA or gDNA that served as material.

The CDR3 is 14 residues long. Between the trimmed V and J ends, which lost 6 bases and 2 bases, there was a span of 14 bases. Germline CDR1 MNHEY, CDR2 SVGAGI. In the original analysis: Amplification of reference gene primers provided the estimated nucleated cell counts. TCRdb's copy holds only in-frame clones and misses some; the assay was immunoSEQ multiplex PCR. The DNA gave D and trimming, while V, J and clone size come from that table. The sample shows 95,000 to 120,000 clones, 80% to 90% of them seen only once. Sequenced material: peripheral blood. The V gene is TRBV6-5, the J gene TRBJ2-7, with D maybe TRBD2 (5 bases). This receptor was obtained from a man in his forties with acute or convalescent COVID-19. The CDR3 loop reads CASRADWEAYEQYF. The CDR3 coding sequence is TGTGCCAGCAGAGCGGACTGGGAAGCCTACGAGCAGTACTTC.